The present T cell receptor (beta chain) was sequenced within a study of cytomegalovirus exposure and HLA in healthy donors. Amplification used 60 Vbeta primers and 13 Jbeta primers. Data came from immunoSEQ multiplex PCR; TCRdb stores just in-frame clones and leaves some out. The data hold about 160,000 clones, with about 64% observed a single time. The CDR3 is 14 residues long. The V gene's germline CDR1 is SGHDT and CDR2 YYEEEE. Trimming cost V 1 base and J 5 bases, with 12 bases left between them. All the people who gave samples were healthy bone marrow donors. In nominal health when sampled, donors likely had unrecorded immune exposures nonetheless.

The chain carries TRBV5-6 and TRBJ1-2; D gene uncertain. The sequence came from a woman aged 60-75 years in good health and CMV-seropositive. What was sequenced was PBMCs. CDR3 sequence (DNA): TGTGCCAGCAGCTTGTTTTTAGCGGATTATGGCTACACCTTC. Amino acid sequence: CASSLFLADYGYTF. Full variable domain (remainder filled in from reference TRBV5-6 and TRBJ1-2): DAGVTQSPTHLIKTRGQQVTLRCSPKSGHDTVSWYQQALGQGPQFIFQYYEEEERQRGNFPDRFSGHQFPNYSSELNVNALLLGDSALYLCASSLFLADYGYTFGSGTRLTVV.